This TCR beta chain comes out of a study of T cells in Graves' hyperthyroidism and ophthalmopathy. TCR beta CDR3 region amplification was performed from RNA transcripts. An initial round of RT-PCR targeting the TCR CDR3 relied on the HTBI primer set. Using its own MiXCR run on the multiplex PCR reads, TCRdb lists one record per CDR3 protein. This table holds some 760,000 distinct CDR3 sequences, 12% to 15% found once. This clonotype has ten or more counts. Patients were excluded because of uncontrolled infection, other autoimmune disease, pregnancy or lactation. The receptor was isolated from a woman younger than 30 with Graves' hyperthyroidism. The sequencing sample was made of blood.

CDR3 in DNA: TGTGCCAGCAGTATGGGATTCAATCAGCCCCAGCATTTT. This sequence encodes CASSMGFNQPQHF. The J gene is TRBJ1-5, the V gene TRBV2; D call uncertain. The CDR3 loop spans 13 amino acids. V gave up 5 bases and J gave up 3 bases, with 8 bases separating them. The germline gives CDR1 SNHLY, CDR2 FYNNEI.